This T cell receptor beta chain comes out of a study of blood T cell repertoires in COVID-19. About the research overall: Sites across the United States, Italy and Spain contributed samples from acute and convalescent COVID-19. PBMCs, B-cell-depleted T cells, or T cells were the source of the cDNA or gDNA that made up the material.

The CDR3 is 14 residues long. Germline CDR1 reads KGHSH; CDR2 reads LQKENI. Trimming stripped 3 bases from V and 6 bases from J, with 15 bases between. Clones were sequenced by immunoSEQ multiplex PCR, and TCRdb holds only the in-frame ones, with some missing. The sample lists around 15,000 clones, about 91% occurring once. The sequence was obtained from a human donor in a cohort sampled during active COVID-19. The chain combines TRBV18 with TRBJ2-7; D is perhaps TRBD1 (6 bases). Sequenced: peripheral blood. The CDR3 DNA sequence: TGTGCCAGCTCACCCTCAGGGGTGCTACGCGAGCAGTACTTC. Amino acid sequence: CASSPSGVLREQYF. The complete variable domain, with remaining parts taken from reference TRBV18 and TRBJ2-7, reads NAGVMQNPRHLVRRRGQEARLRCSPMKGHSHVYWYRQLPEEGLKFMVYLQKENIIDESGMPKERFSAEFPKEGPSILRIQQVVRGDSAAYFCASSPSGVLREQYFGPGTRLTVT.